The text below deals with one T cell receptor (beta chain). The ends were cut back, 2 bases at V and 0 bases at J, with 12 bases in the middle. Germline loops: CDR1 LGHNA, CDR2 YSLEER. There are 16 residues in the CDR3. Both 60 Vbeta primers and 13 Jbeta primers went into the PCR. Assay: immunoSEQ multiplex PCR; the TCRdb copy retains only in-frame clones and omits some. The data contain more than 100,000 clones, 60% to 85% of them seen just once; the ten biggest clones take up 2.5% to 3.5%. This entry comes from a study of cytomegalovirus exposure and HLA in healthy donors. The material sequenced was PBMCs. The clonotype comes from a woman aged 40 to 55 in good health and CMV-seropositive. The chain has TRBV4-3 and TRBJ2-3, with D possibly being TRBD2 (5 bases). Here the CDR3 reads CASSQQQDLSTDTQYF. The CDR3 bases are TGCGCCAGCAGCCAACAGCAGGACTTGAGCACAGATACGCAGTATTTT.